This T cell receptor (beta chain) was documented in a study of blood T cell repertoires in COVID-19. V was pared by 5 bases and J by 3 bases, with 10 bases between. Germline-derived CDR1 and CDR2 are SEHNR and FQNEAQ (reference sequence). This CDR3 is built from 13 residues. How the authors handled the data: Reference gene primer amplification yielded estimated nucleated cell counts. Assay: immunoSEQ multiplex PCR; the TCRdb copy retains only in-frame clones and omits some. V, J and clone size reflect that table, while D and trimming were determined from the DNA. Of about 24,000 clones listed, about 89% are singletons. Followed over time, Seattle patients had been enrolled while infection was active.

This receptor was taken from a man aged 70 or older with COVID-19, enrolled during active disease. The specimen sequenced was peripheral blood. The rearrangement uses TRBV7-9 and TRBJ1-2; D is undetermined. The CDR3 sequence is CASSLTVHYGYTF. The CDR3 bases are TGTGCCAGCAGCCTCACGGTCCACTATGGCTACACCTTC.